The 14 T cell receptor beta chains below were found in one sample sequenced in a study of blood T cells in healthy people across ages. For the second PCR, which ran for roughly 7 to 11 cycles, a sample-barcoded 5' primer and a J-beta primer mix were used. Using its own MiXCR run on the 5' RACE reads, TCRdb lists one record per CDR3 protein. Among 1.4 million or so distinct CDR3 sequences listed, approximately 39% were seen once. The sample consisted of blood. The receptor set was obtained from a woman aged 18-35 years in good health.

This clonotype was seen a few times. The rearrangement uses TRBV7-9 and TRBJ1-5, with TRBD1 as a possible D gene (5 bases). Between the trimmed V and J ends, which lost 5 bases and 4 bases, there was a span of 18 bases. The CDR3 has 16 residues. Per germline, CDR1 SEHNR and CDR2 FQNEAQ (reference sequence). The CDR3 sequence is CASSEGAGVVNQPQHF. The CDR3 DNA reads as TGTGCCAGCAGCGAAGGGGCGGGGGTAGTAAATCAGCCCCAGCATTTT.

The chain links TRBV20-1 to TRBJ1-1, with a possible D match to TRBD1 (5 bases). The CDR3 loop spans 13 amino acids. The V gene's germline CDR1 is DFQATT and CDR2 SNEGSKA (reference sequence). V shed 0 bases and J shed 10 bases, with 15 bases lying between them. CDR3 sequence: CSARDLTGEGAFF. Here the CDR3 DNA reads TGCAGTGCTAGAGATTTAACGGGGGAGGGAGCTTTCTTT.

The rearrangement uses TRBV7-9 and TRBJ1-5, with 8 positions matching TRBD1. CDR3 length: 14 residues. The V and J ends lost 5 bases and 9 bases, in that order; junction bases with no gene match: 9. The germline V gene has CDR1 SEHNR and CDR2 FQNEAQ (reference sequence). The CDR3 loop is CASSVGQVQSPQHF. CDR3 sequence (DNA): TGTGCCAGCAGCGTGGGACAGGTCCAGTCGCCCCAGCATTTT.

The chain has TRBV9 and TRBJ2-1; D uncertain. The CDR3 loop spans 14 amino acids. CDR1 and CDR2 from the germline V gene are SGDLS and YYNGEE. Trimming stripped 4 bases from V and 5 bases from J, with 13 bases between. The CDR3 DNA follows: TGTGCCAGCAGCCCTCATCAGGTCCACAATGAGCAGTTCTTC. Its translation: CASSPHQVHNEQFF.

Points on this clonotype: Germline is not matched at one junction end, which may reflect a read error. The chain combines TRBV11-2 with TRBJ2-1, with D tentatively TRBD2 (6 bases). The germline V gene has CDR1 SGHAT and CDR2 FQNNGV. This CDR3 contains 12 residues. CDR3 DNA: TGTGCAAGCAGCTTAGGCAAGGAGGGGCAGTTCTTC. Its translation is CASSLGKEGQFF.

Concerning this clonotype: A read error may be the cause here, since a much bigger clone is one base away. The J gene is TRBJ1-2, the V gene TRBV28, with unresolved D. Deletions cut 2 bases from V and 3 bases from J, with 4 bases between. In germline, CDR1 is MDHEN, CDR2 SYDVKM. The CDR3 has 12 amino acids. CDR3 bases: TGTGCCAGCAGTTTACAGTACTATGGCTACACCTTC. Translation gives CASSLQYYGYTF.

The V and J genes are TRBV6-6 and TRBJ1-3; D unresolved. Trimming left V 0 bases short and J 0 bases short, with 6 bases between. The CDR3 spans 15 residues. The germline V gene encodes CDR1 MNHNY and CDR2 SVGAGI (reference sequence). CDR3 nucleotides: TGTGCCAGCAGTTACTCCGAGTACTCTGGAAACACCATATATTTT. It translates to CASSYSEYSGNTIYF.

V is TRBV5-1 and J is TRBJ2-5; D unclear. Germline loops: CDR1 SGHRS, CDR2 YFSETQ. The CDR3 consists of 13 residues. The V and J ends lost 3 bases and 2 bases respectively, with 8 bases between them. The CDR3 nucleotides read TGCGCCAGCAGCTCCTACCCGCAAGAGACCCAGTACTTC. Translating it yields CASSSYPQETQYF.

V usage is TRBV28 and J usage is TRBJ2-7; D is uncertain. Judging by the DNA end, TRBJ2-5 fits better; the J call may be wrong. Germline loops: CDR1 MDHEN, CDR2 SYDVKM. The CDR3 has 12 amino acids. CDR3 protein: CASSLRLQTQYF. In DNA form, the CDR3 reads TGTGCCAGCAGTTTACGGCTGCAGACCCAGTACTTC.

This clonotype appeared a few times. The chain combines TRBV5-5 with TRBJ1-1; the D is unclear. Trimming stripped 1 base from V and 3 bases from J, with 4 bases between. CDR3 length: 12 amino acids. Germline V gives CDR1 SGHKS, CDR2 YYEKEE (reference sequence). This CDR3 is CASSLWDTEAFF. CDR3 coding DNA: TGTGCCAGCAGCTTGTGGGACACTGAAGCTTTCTTT.

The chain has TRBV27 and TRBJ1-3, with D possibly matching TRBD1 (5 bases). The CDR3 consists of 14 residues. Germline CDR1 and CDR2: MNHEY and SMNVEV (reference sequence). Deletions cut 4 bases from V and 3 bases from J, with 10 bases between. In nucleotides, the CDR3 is TGTGCCAGCAGTTCGGGGGGACTTGGAAACACCATATATTTT. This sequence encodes CASSSGGLGNTIYF.

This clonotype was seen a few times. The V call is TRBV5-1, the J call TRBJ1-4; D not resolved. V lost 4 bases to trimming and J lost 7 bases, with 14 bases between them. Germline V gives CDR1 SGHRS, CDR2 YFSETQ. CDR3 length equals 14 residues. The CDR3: CASSTWTGAEKLFF. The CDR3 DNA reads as TGCGCCAGCAGCACATGGACGGGCGCTGAAAAACTGTTTTTT.

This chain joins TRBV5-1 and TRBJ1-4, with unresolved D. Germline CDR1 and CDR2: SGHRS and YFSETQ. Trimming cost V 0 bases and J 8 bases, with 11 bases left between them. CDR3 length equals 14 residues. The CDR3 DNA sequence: TGCGCCAGCAGCTTGGAAGGGATGGGGGAAAAACTGTTTTTT. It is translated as CASSLEGMGEKLFF.

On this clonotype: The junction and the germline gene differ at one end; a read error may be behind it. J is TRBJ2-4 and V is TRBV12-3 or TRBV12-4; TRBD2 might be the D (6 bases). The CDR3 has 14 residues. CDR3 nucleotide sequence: TGTGCCGGCAGTTCCCGGGAGTCCAAAAACATTCAGTACTTC. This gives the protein CAGSSRESKNIQYF.